This T cell receptor beta chain was sequenced for a study of shared clonotypes between healthy human individuals. Background on the study: The plates for each donor numbered three CD4 naive, three CD4 memory, two CD8 naive and one CD8 memory. Study results and caveats: Despite large depth, rarefaction showed incomplete sorted-subset sequencing.

The CD4+ fraction was divided into a CD45RA+ naive subset and a CD45RA-negative memory subset. As to this clone: Its antigen is unknown.

V was clipped by 6 bases and J by 7 bases, with 19 bases between them. There are 15 residues in the CDR3. The germline CDR1 and CDR2 sequences are MNHNY and SVGAGI (reference sequence). The assay ran at deep level. Sequenced by immunoSEQ multiplex PCR; TCRdb stores in-frame clones only, minus some. The sample records some 2,400,000 clones, around 95% being singletons. The rearrangement links TRBV6-6 to TRBJ2-1; D is perhaps TRBD2 (5 bases). Sequenced sample: naive CD4+ T cells sorted from blood. Regarding subset: CD45RA+ positively selected. The sequence came from a man aged 18 to 29 in good health. CDR3 protein: CASRNSGLAGNEQFF. Here the CDR3 DNA reads TGTGCCAGCAGAAACTCCGGGCTAGCTGGGAATGAGCAGTTCTTC.